Given below is one T cell receptor beta chain in context. What it binds is unknown. The data were taken from a study of T cell responses to AZD1222 COVID-19 vaccine. Whole-study context: Second doses that came at about 4 or about 12 weeks were put together.

Findings of the study overall: Donors in the cohort were predominantly white British and more often female, and clonal diversity was possibly underestimated. Scientists sampled the repertoires only once the peak T cell response had passed.

Libraries were prepared by immunoSEQ multiplex PCR; TCRdb keeps only in-frame clonotypes and omits some of them. This table holds about 120,000 clones, roughly 90% found once. This CDR3 region has 15 residues. CDR1 and CDR2 (germline): SGHTA, FQGTGA. Trimming removed 1 base at V and 7 bases at J, with 17 bases between. The TCR sequence derives from an adult in good health. The rearrangement joins TRBV7-3 to TRBJ2-7, with a possible D match to TRBD1 (6 bases). The material sequenced was peripheral blood, taken on day 0 of AZD1222 vaccination. In nucleotides, the CDR3 is TGTGCCAGCAGCTTAAATCCGCAGGGGTCGGAGGAGCAGTACTTC. Its translation is CASSLNPQGSEEQYF.